This is a list of T cell receptor beta chains from one sample in a study of shared clonotypes between healthy human individuals. Produced via immunoSEQ multiplex PCR; TCRdb's table is partial and in-frame only. The repertoire consists of over a million clones, with approximately 96% occurring once and the leading ten covering approximately 1.2%. Source material: naive CD4+ T cells sorted from blood. The receptors were sampled from a man under 40 in good health. The CDR3 runs from the conserved cysteine through the conserved F or W. A D gene is named only where the DNA matches it firmly. Clone sizes are given selectively: once, few, many, or a class where the clone is expanded.

J gene	D gene	clone size	V gene	CDR3 protein	CDR3 DNA
TRBJ2-3	TRBD2	once	TRBV29-1	CSVEQSGRWYTQYF	TGCAGCGTTGAACAATCCGGGAGGTGGTATACGCAGTATTTT
TRBJ2-1	-	-	TRBV5-4	CASSSAGLYNEQFF	TGTGCCAGCAGCTCGGCGGGGTTATACAATGAGCAGTTCTTC
TRBJ2-7	TRBD1	-	TRBV28	CASSRGQGVYEQYF	TGTGCCAGCAGTAGGGGACAGGGGGTTTACGAGCAGTACTTC
TRBJ1-2	-	-	TRBV5-4	CASSLTGTYGYTF	TGTGCCAGCAGCTTAACAGGAACTTATGGCTACACCTTC
TRBJ2-1	-	-	TRBV10-2	CASSEGRNSYNEQFF	TGCGCCAGCAGTGAGGGGCGGAACTCCTACAATGAGCAGTTCTTC
TRBJ2-3	TRBD2	once	TRBV5-1	CASTGREPSTDTQYF	TGCGCCAGCACCGGGCGGGAGCCCAGCACAGATACGCAGTATTTT
TRBJ2-7	-	-	TRBV6-5	CASRTGGSYEQYF	TGTGCCAGCCGGACCGGCGGCTCCTACGAGCAGTACTTC
TRBJ2-1	TRBD2	-	TRBV4-3	CASSQTGTSGYNEQFF	TGCGCCAGCAGCCAGACCGGGACTAGCGGTTACAATGAGCAGTTCTTC
TRBJ2-1	-	-	TRBV5-6	CASSLWTWGDEQFF	TGTGCCAGCAGCTTATGGACTTGGGGCGATGAGCAGTTCTTC
TRBJ1-5	-	-	TRBV5-6	CASSWTGSNQPQHF	TGTGCCAGCAGCTGGACTGGGAGCAATCAGCCCCAGCATTTT
TRBJ2-7	TRBD2	-	TRBV7-9	CASSSLAGLFEQYF	TGTGCCAGCAGCTCGTTAGCGGGACTTTTCGAGCAGTACTTC
TRBJ2-1	TRBD1	-	TRBV10-3	CAISDGQGRNEQFF	TGTGCCATCAGTGACGGACAGGGGCGGAATGAGCAGTTCTTC
TRBJ2-7	-	-	TRBV28	CASGPGTASYEQYF	TGTGCCAGCGGACCTGGGACGGCTTCATACGAGCAGTACTTC
TRBJ2-1	-	-	TRBV7-7	CASSPLRTSYNEQFF	TGTGCTAGCAGCCCCTTGAGGACCTCCTACAATGAGCAGTTCTTC
TRBJ1-1	-	-	TRBV18	CASSPPQAYNTEAFF	TGTGCCAGCTCACCACCACAGGCATATAACACTGAAGCTTTCTTT
TRBJ2-2	-	-	TRBV5-6	CASRTRGNTGELFF	TGTGCCAGCAGAACCAGGGGGAACACCGGGGAGCTGTTTTTT
TRBJ1-3	-	-	TRBV29-1	CSAGQTSSGNTIYF	TGCAGCGCCGGACAGACGAGCTCTGGAAACACCATATATTTT
TRBJ1-5	-	-	TRBV4-3	CASSQDMNAPQHF	TGCGCCAGCAGCCAAGATATGAATGCGCCCCAGCATTTT
TRBJ2-6	-	-	TRBV5-5	CASSERGPLTF	TGTGCCAGCAGCGAAAGGGGTCCCCTGACTTTC
TRBJ2-5	-	-	TRBV9	CASSVDIRETQYF	TGTGCCAGCAGCGTAGACATACGGGAGACCCAGTACTTC
TRBJ2-5	TRBD1	-	TRBV18	CASSPGTGMVQETQYF	TGTGCCAGCTCACCGGGGACAGGGATGGTCCAAGAGACCCAGTACTTC
TRBJ1-1	-	-	TRBV2	CASSLAASEAFF	TGTGCCAGCAGTCTCGCGGCATCAGAAGCTTTCTTT
TRBJ2-5	TRBD1	-	TRBV5-4	CASSLASGTVETQYF	TGTGCCAGCAGCTTGGCCTCCGGGACAGTGGAGACCCAGTACTTC
TRBJ1-2	-	-	TRBV13	CASSSQGNYGYTF	TGTGCCAGCAGCTCCCAGGGTAACTATGGCTACACCTTC
TRBJ2-3	TRBD2	-	TRBV7-9	CASSPPSGRGSDTQYF	TGTGCCAGCAGCCCCCCTAGCGGGAGGGGGTCAGATACGCAGTATTTT
TRBJ2-1	TRBD2	-	TRBV10-3	CAISESGRAGNEQFF	TGTGCCATCAGTGAGAGCGGGAGGGCTGGAAATGAGCAGTTCTTC
TRBJ2-3	TRBD2	-	TRBV5-4	CASTRSGSSTDTQYF	TGTGCCAGCACCCGTAGCGGGTCTAGCACAGATACGCAGTATTTT
TRBJ2-7	-	-	TRBV2	CASSEQGRDYEQYF	TGTGCCAGCAGTGAGCAAGGACGGGATTACGAGCAGTACTTC
TRBJ2-5	TRBD1	-	TRBV10-3	CAISPTGGQETQYF	TGTGCCATCAGTCCGACAGGGGGCCAAGAGACCCAGTACTTC
TRBJ1-2	-	-	TRBV19	CASSQARGYTF	TGTGCCAGTAGTCAGGCACGCGGCTACACCTTC
TRBJ2-3	-	-	TRBV5-5	CASSPGPTDRGTDTQYF	TGTGCCAGCAGCCCGGGCCCTACAGACCGTGGCACAGATACGCAGTATTTT
TRBJ2-5	TRBD2	-	TRBV6-5	CASSYSRGSGETQYF	TGTGCCAGCAGTTACTCCCGCGGGAGCGGAGAGACCCAGTACTTC
TRBJ2-5	-	-	TRBV4-3	CASSQGGGVRGETQYF	TGCGCCAGCAGCCAAGGCGGAGGAGTGCGGGGAGAGACCCAGTACTTC
TRBJ2-3	TRBD2	-	TRBV5-4	CASSLGTSGSTDTQYF	TGTGCCAGCAGCTTGGGGACTAGCGGTTCCACAGATACGCAGTATTTT
TRBJ1-1	TRBD1	-	TRBV29-1	CSVQTGGDTEAFF	TGCAGCGTTCAGACAGGGGGAGACACTGAAGCTTTCTTT